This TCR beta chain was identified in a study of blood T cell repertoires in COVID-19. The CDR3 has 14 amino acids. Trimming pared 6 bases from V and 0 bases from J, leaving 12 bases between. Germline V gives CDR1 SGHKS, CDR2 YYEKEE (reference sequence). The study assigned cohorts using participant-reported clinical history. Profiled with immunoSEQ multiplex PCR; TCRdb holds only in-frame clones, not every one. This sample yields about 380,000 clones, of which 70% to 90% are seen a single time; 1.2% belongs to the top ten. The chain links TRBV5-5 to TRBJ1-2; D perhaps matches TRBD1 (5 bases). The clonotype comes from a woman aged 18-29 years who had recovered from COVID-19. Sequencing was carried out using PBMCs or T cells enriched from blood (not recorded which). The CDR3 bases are TGTGCCAGCAATGGGGCTCCCTCTAACTATGGCTACACCTTC. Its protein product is CASNGAPSNYGYTF.